A selection of T cell receptor beta chains follows, all from one sample in a study of T cell repertoires in cytomegalovirus infection. The antigens for these receptors are not known. TCRdb reprocessed the reads with MiXCR, giving one entry per CDR3 protein. This table holds about 920,000 distinct CDR3 sequences, approximately 31% found once. The input for sequencing was cultured CD8+ T cells from PBMCs, taken from culture after CMV antigen stimulation. The receptors stem from a human donor in good health (CMV status not recorded). Some clones in this sample may be carry-over from other donors' samples. The CDR3 runs from the conserved cysteine through the conserved F or W.

v_call	j_call	cdr3_aa
TRBV6-2/TRBV6-3	TRBJ2-5	CASLPRTGLETQYF
TRBV19	TRBJ2-1	CASSIALFDNEQFF
TRBV6-6	TRBJ1-1	CASSYSGLPEAFF
TRBV6-2/TRBV6-3	TRBJ2-2	CASSYRRGGDTGELFF
TRBV27	TRBJ1-4	CASKPSTSFYEKLFF
TRBV27	TRBJ2-3	CASSRKGLLVPTDTQYF
TRBV4-1	TRBJ1-5	CASSDWQGAPAWGQPQHF
TRBV6-8	TRBJ2-5	CASSPVNQETQYF
TRBV10-3	TRBJ2-1	CAISVRIRGSSYDEQFF
TRBV19	TRBJ1-1	CATGVVNTEAFF
TRBV7-6	TRBJ1-2	CASSSKRVSDGYTF
TRBV12-3/TRBV12-4	TRBJ1-2	CASSLAGGIYGYTF
TRBV5-5	TRBJ2-6	CASIGQGFGANVLTF
TRBV6-8	TRBJ2-1	CASSYNGAHNEQFF
TRBV27	TRBJ2-1	CASSLRLVANEQFF
TRBV13	TRBJ2-2	CASSGGGNTGELFF
TRBV6-1	TRBJ1-5	CASSLGHSSNQPQHF
TRBV7-3	TRBJ1-5	CASSSGTGERSGNQPQHF
TRBV12-3/TRBV12-4	TRBJ2-7	CASSLDTYEQYF
TRBV7-2	TRBJ1-4	CASSHTRTGGGEKLFF
TRBV6-6	TRBJ1-1	CASSSPRDRGTTEAFF
TRBV6-6	TRBJ2-2	CASRGQGAEGGELFF
TRBV11-1	TRBJ2-1	CASRWTSGVEQFF
TRBV29-1	TRBJ2-3	CSVNLAGEETDTQYF
TRBV6-5	TRBJ2-5	CASSDRAKETQYF
TRBV7-2	TRBJ1-3	CASSLLDRASSGNTIYF
TRBV27	TRBJ1-4	CASSSLGGTNEKLFF
TRBV12-3/TRBV12-4	TRBJ1-4	CASSNQQGMGNEKLFF
TRBV4-2	TRBJ2-1	CASSQDRLIPGGYNEQFF
TRBV6-2/TRBV6-3	TRBJ2-2	CASSYSLRGPNTGELFF
TRBV7-8	TRBJ2-3	CASSIRDAVAGGLFTDTQYF
TRBV7-9	TRBJ1-2	CASSPLIGRRQNYGYTF
TRBV2	TRBJ1-2	CASSEETLANYGYTF
TRBV10-3	TRBJ2-3	CATKGPSGHTDTQYF
TRBV11-2	TRBJ1-4	CASSTLLREKLFF
TRBV27	TRBJ2-5	CASSLWGEGETQYF
TRBV7-9	TRBJ1-1	CASSLAGTGVVEAFF
TRBV6-2/TRBV6-3	TRBJ2-3	CASSQPRETDTQYF
TRBV27	TRBJ2-3	CATSVGTESTDTQYF
TRBV7-8	TRBJ2-2	CASSFFDRGSSGELFF
TRBV6-5	TRBJ1-3	CASKGRVPYGNTIYF
TRBV9	TRBJ2-1	CASNPWGAGEQFF
TRBV6-1	TRBJ2-4	CASSEDPGGRPPKNIQYF
TRBV5-6	TRBJ1-2	CASSLANNYGYTF
TRBV12-3/TRBV12-4	TRBJ1-1	CANSLGGGEAFF
TRBV6-5	TRBJ1-5	CASSYSVAGDQPQHF
TRBV6-6	TRBJ2-7	CASSYSSHLYEQYF
TRBV7-9	TRBJ2-5	CASSETIGTPAQETQYF
TRBV28	TRBJ2-5	CVSRIAGPQETQYF
TRBV2	TRBJ2-2	CASSDWVGITGELFF
TRBV12-5	TRBJ1-2	CASGFQPQGKYGYTF
TRBV4-3	TRBJ2-2	CASSQSGATGELFF
TRBV7-8	TRBJ2-3	CASSLDLGLADTQYF
TRBV7-9	TRBJ2-2	CASSSRVPNTGELFF
TRBV7-9	TRBJ2-3	CASSPPVRGGDRDTQYF
TRBV11-2	TRBJ1-1	CASSHRFGTGNEAFF
TRBV7-6	TRBJ2-3	CASSSEAGLATDTQYF
TRBV27	TRBJ1-2	CASSLSPQGKVFHYGYTF
TRBV19	TRBJ2-7	CASSIGIRSSSYEQYF